Each of the 27 T cell receptor beta chains below was sequenced from the same sample in a study of blood T cell repertoires in COVID-19. TCRdb's table, derived via immunoSEQ multiplex PCR, lists solely in-frame clones and lacks some. The sample lists about 160,000 clones; around 84% were seen once. The specimen was peripheral blood. The receptor set was obtained from a human donor with acute or convalescent COVID-19. The donor label of this sample is uncertain.

The J gene is TRBJ2-4, the V gene TRBV12-3 or TRBV12-4; D is perhaps TRBD2 (6 bases). V was cut by 8 bases and J by 8 bases, with 16 bases left in between. CDR3 length equals 13 residues. The CDR3 DNA reads as TGTGCCAGCGGGGTCTTAGCTAGCGACATTCAGTACTTC. This codes for CASGVLASDIQYF.

The gene calls are TRBV19 and TRBJ2-5; 10 bases are a match to TRBD1. J was trimmed by 6 bases and V by 4 bases; bases with no gene match: 5. The CDR3 consists of 14 residues. Germline lookup yields CDR1 LNHDA and CDR2 SQIVND (reference sequence). CDR3 protein: CASSTDRGRKTQYF. The CDR3 region has the DNA TGTGCCAGTAGTACCGACAGGGGGCGAAAGACCCAGTACTTC.

This clone came up a few times. This chain joins TRBV7-3 and TRBJ2-1, with 8 bases aligning to TRBD2. Germline values: CDR1 SGHTA, CDR2 FQGTGA. V was pared by 5 bases and J by 6 bases, with 12 bases of the junction left unmatched. The CDR3 runs to 16 residues. The CDR3 coding sequence is TGTGCCAGCAGCCCTCTGGTTGGACTAGCAGGCAATGAGCAGTTCTTC. Translation: CASSPLVGLAGNEQFF.

About this clone: Other DNA sequences from this sample encode an identical CDR3 as well. The genes are TRBV5-1 and TRBJ2-7, with 11 positions matching TRBD1. The CDR3 extends over 14 amino acids. Germline assignment: CDR1 SGHRS and CDR2 YFSETQ. V was pared by 3 bases and J by 2 bases, with 1 base of the junction left unmatched. CDR3 in amino acids: CASSSGQGAYEQYF. CDR3 DNA: TGCGCCAGCAGCTCGGGACAGGGGGCCTACGAGCAGTACTTC.

The rearrangement joins TRBV9 to TRBJ2-1; 9 positions match TRBD1. This CDR3 comprises 16 residues. Looked up from germline, CDR1 is SGDLS and CDR2 is YYNGEE. V shed 0 bases and J 6 bases; nucleotides not matched to a gene: 7. This chain's CDR3 is CASSVVDRGDSNEQFF. CDR3 in DNA: TGTGCCAGCAGCGTAGTAGACAGGGGGGACAGCAATGAGCAGTTCTTC.

V is TRBV12-3 or TRBV12-4 and J is TRBJ2-4; tentative D call: TRBD2 (6 bases). This CDR3 is built from 13 residues. V was shortened by 5 bases and J by 7 bases, with 12 bases between the two germline ends. CDR3 bases: TGTGCCAGCAGTCAACACGGAGGGAACATTCAGTACTTC. It yields the protein CASSQHGGNIQYF.

The chain links TRBV4-1 to TRBJ2-2; TRBD2 agrees at 7 bases. The germline gives CDR1 MGHRA, CDR2 YSYEKL. The CDR3 runs to 15 residues. V lost 2 bases, J lost 1 base, and 1 base stayed unmatched. The CDR3 region has the DNA TGCGCCAGCAGCCAACTAGCGGTGAACACCGGGGAGCTGTTTTTT. Encoded protein: CASSQLAVNTGELFF.

The chain uses TRBV21-1 and TRBJ1-4. TRBV21-1 is tagged as a pseudogene. CDR3 length: 16 residues. CDR3 amino acids: CASSARRRVTNEKLFF. CDR3 bases: TGTGCCAGCTCTGCAAGAAGGAGGGTAACTAATGAAAAACTGTTTTTT.

This chain uses TRBV29-1 with TRBJ1-2; the match to TRBD1 covers 7 bases. Germline loops: CDR1 SQVTM, CDR2 ANQGSEA. The V segment lost 0 bases and the J segment 5 bases; nucleotides outside the gene matches: 9. CDR3 size: 15 residues. The CDR3 DNA reads as TGCAGCGTTGAAGAGGGGGCCCGACAGGGATATGGCTACACCTTC. Its protein is CSVEEGARQGYGYTF.

The chain joins TRBV30 to TRBJ2-1; no firm D call. Trimming removed 0 bases at V and 8 bases at J, with 11 bases between. This CDR3 has 13 residues. Germline V gives CDR1 GTSNPN, CDR2 SVGIG (reference sequence). This chain's CDR3 is CAWSVDFRDEQFF. For the CDR3, the DNA is TGTGCCTGGAGTGTAGATTTTCGCGATGAGCAGTTCTTC.

The genes are TRBV13 and TRBJ1-4; 8 bases line up with TRBD1. V was pared by 3 bases and J by 5 bases, with 8 bases of the junction left unmatched. This CDR3 contains 16 residues. The germline V gene has CDR1 PRHDT and CDR2 FYEKMQ (reference sequence). CDR3 DNA: TGTGCCAGCAGCTTCTCCTCCGGGACAGGAAATGAAAAACTGTTTTTT. Residues: CASSFSSGTGNEKLFF.

The chain joins TRBV18 to TRBJ1-1; 7 bases agree with TRBD1. J lost 2 bases, V lost 8 bases, and 11 bases had no gene match. From germline, CDR1 is KGHSH and CDR2 LQKENI. The CDR3 is 15 residues long. The CDR3 nucleotides are TGTGCCAGCAACCTGGCCGGGACAGTAAACACTGAAGCTTTCTTT. Its protein product is CASNLAGTVNTEAFF.

The rearrangement uses TRBV4-2 and TRBJ2-2, with D hard to call. CDR3 length: 15 residues. Trimming took 0 bases from V and 4 from J, leaving 9 bases between them. The germline gives CDR1 LGHNA, CDR2 YNFKEQ. The CDR3 DNA is TGTGCCAGCAGCCAAGATAGAGCGACCACCGGGGAGCTGTTTTTT. Encoded protein: CASSQDRATTGELFF.

The CDR3 loop is CASTSKRNLNTEAFF. The CDR3 region has the DNA TGTGCCAGTACCAGTAAAAGAAATCTGAACACTGAAGCTTTCTTT. The rearrangement links TRBV19 to TRBJ1-1; no clear D gene. This CDR3 is built from 15 residues. CDR1 and CDR2 from the germline V gene are LNHDA and SQIVND (reference sequence). Between the trimmed V and J ends, which lost 7 bases and 0 bases, there was a span of 15 bases.

The J gene is TRBJ1-2, the V gene TRBV7-6; the match to TRBD1 covers 7 bases. V dropped 5 bases and J dropped 2; count of bases not matched to a gene: 14. The germline gives CDR1 SGHVS, CDR2 FNYEAQ. The CDR3 has 17 amino acids. Here the CDR3 reads CASSRYAGTAPNYGYTF. The CDR3 coding sequence is TGTGCCAGCAGCCGGTACGCCGGGACAGCCCCGAACTATGGCTACACCTTC.

The chain combines TRBV2 with TRBJ1-4; TRBD1 is a possible D gene (5 bases). V lost 6 bases, J lost 5 bases, and 16 bases lay in between. The CDR3 runs 15 residues. CDR1 is SNHLY and CDR2 is FYNNEI in the germline V gene. Here the CDR3 reads CASSQGVKRNEKLFF. As DNA, the CDR3 is TGTGCCAGCAGCCAAGGGGTTAAGAGGAATGAAAAACTGTTTTTT. Based on the CDR3 plus reference TRBV2 and TRBJ1-4, the full variable domain is EPEVTQTPSHQVTQMGQEVILRCVPISNHLYFYWYRQILGQKVEFLVSFYNNEISEKSEIFDDQFSVERPDGSNFTLKIRSTKLEDSAMYFCASSQGVKRNEKLFFGSGTQLSVL.

The chain uses TRBV9 and TRBJ1-2; D possibly corresponds to TRBD1 (6 bases). The germline V gene encodes CDR1 SGDLS and CDR2 YYNGEE. The CDR3 loop spans 14 amino acids. Between the trimmed V and J ends, which lost 5 bases and 1 base, there was a span of 12 bases. CDR3 region: CASRAPGHNYGYTF. The DNA for the CDR3 is TGTGCCAGCAGGGCCCCGGGACATAACTATGGCTACACCTTC.

The chain recombines TRBV29-1 with TRBJ1-1, with D maybe TRBD1 (6 bases). The CDR3 length is 13 residues. Trimming left V 2 bases short and J 0 bases short, with 7 bases between. Germline assignment: CDR1 SQVTM and CDR2 ANQGSEA. CDR3 in amino acids: CSVEQGMNTEAFF. The CDR3 DNA is TGCAGCGTTGAACAGGGGATGAACACTGAAGCTTTCTTT.

The sample holds a few counts of this clone. This chain links TRBV9 with TRBJ2-5; perhaps TRBD2 as D (5 bases). Between the trimmed V and J ends, which lost 2 bases and 4 bases, there was a span of 12 bases. Germline CDR1 and CDR2: SGDLS and YYNGEE. This CDR3 has 14 residues. The CDR3 DNA follows: TGTGCCAGCAGCGTCGAACTCGAGGGAGAGACCCAGTACTTC. Translated, it gives CASSVELEGETQYF. Filled out from reference TRBV9 and TRBJ2-5, the complete variable domain reads DSGVTQTPKHLITATGQRVTLRCSPRSGDLSVYWYQQSLDQGLQFLIQYYNGEERAKGNILERFSAQQFPDLHSELNLSSLELGDSALYFCASSVELEGETQYFGPGTRLLVL.

This chain joins TRBV28 and TRBJ2-5, with 8 bases fitting TRBD2. CDR1 is MDHEN and CDR2 is SYDVKM in the germline V gene. The CDR3 has 12 amino acids. Trimming at V came to 8 bases and at J to 5 bases, leaving 4 bases not matched to a gene. CDR3 sequence (DNA): TGTGCCAGCCGGGGGGGCTGGGAGACCCAGTACTTC. Its translation: CASRGGWETQYF.

The chain links TRBV4-3 to TRBJ1-1, with TRBD1 matching over 8 bases. The germline V gene has CDR1 LGHNA and CDR2 YSLEER. CDR3 length equals 15 residues. J was trimmed by 1 base and V by 3 bases; bases with no gene match: 4. CDR3 sequence (DNA): TGCGCCAGCAGCCACCTAGGACAGGGGAACACTGAAGCTTTCTTT. The encoded protein is CASSHLGQGNTEAFF.

V and J are TRBV5-1 and TRBJ2-7; D might be TRBD2 (5 bases). The V gene lost 6 bases and the J gene lost 0 bases, with 13 bases spanning the gap. Germline CDR1 is SGHRS and CDR2 is YFSETQ. The CDR3 consists of 14 residues. In nucleotides, the CDR3 is TGCGCCAGCACCTCGGGTGGGAGCTCCTACGAGCAGTACTTC. Translated: CASTSGGSSYEQYF.

The V gene is TRBV4-2, the J gene TRBJ2-1; 7 bases align to TRBD2. V lost 0 bases to trimming and J lost 3 bases; unmatched junction nucleotides: 8. Germline V gives CDR1 LGHNA, CDR2 YNFKEQ. The CDR3 has 17 residues. CDR3 sequence reads: CASSQDLTSRYYNEQFF. As DNA, the CDR3 is TGTGCCAGCAGCCAAGATCTGACTAGCAGATACTACAATGAGCAGTTCTTC.

CDR3 loop: CASSVTPGDYGYTF. CDR3 nucleotides: TGTGCCAGCAGCGTGACCCCGGGGGACTATGGCTACACCTTC. The J gene is TRBJ1-2, the V gene TRBV9, with D maybe TRBD1 (5 bases). V gave up 2 bases and J gave up 3 bases, with 11 bases separating them. Germline CDR1 is SGDLS and CDR2 is YYNGEE. The CDR3 runs to 14 residues.

The gene calls are TRBV5-6 and TRBJ1-2; 7 nucleotides align to TRBD1. J was trimmed by 5 bases and V by 0 bases; bases with no gene match: 7. The CDR3 totals 15 residues. Germline values: CDR1 SGHDT, CDR2 YYEEEE. CDR3 sequence: CASSLVGGKEYGYTF. Written as DNA, the CDR3 is TGTGCCAGCAGCTTGGTAGGGGGCAAAGAGTATGGCTACACCTTC.

V usage is TRBV7-9 and J usage is TRBJ1-4, with 10 bases lining up with TRBD1. The CDR3 extends over 15 amino acids. V shed 5 bases, J shed 3 bases, and the junction held 3 bases outside the gene matches. Germline lookup yields CDR1 SEHNR and CDR2 FQNEAQ (reference sequence). Here the CDR3 DNA reads TGTGCCAGCAGCCCCGGACAGGGGGCTAATGAAAAACTGTTTTTT. Protein: CASSPGQGANEKLFF.

This clone was seen a few times. V is TRBV7-2 and J is TRBJ1-1; maybe TRBD1 (6 bases). This CDR3 has 14 amino acids. In germline, CDR1 is SGHTA, CDR2 FQGNSA. Trimming removed 1 base from V and 5 bases from J, with 11 bases in between. The CDR3 DNA follows: TGTGCCAGCAGCTTAGTACAGGGATGGACTGAAGCTTTCTTT. This codes for CASSLVQGWTEAFF.